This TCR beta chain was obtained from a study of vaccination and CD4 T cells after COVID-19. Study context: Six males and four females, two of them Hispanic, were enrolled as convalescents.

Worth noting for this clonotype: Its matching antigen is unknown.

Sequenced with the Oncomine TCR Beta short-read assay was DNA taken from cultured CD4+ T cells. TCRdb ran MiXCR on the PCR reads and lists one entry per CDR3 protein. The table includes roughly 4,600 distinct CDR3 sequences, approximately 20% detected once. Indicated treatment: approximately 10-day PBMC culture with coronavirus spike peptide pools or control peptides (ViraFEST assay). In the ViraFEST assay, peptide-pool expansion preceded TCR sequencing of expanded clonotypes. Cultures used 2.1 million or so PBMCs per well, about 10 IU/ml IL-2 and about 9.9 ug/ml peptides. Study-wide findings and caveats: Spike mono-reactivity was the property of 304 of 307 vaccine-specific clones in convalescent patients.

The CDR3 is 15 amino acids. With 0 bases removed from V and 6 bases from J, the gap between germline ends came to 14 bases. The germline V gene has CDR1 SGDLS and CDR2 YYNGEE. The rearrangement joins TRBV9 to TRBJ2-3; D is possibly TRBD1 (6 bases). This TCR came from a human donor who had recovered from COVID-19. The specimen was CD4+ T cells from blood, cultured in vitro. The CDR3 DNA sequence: TGTGCCAGCAGCGTAGATGCAGGGGTCCGGGATACGCAGTATTTT. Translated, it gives CASSVDAGVRDTQYF.